The 28 T cell receptor beta chains below come from one sample, sequenced in a study of response to subunit inactivated influenza vaccine. One entry per CDR3 protein results from TCRdb running MiXCR on the RT-PCR reads. Among approximately 490,000 distinct CDR3 sequences listed, more than 7% were seen once. This specimen was PBMCs from blood, taken less than 25 months after vaccination. The receptors were sampled from a man in his fifties or sixties who received an inactivated influenza vaccine.

In its sample, this clonotype was seen a few times. The genes are TRBV6-1 and TRBJ1-5, with 7 nucleotides matching TRBD1. V gave up 1 base and J gave up 5 bases; unmatched junction bases: 2. CDR3 size: 14 residues. Germline V gives CDR1 MNHNS, CDR2 SASEGT. The DNA of the CDR3 is TGTGCCAGCAGTGAAGTAACAGGGGATCAGCCCCAGCATTTT. The encoded protein is CASSEVTGDQPQHF.

In this sample, this clonotype turned up many times. The chain has TRBV4-2 and TRBJ2-7, with TRBD2 matching 13 bases. CDR1 is LGHNA, CDR2 YNFKEQ, per germline. V dropped 4 bases and J dropped 7; count of bases not matched to a gene: 4. The CDR3 totals 14 residues. The CDR3 DNA follows: TGTGCCAGCAGCCCGGGACTAGCGGGAAGAGAGCAGTACTTC. Its translation: CASSPGLAGREQYF.

This clonotype was recorded a few times. The V and J genes are TRBV6-1 and TRBJ2-7; D uncertain. The germline V gene encodes CDR1 MNHNS and CDR2 SASEGT. The CDR3 loop spans 16 amino acids. V lost 0 bases and J lost 2, with 14 bases in between. CDR3 bases: TGTGCCAGCAGTGAAGCCGCGCTACCAGGTACCTACGAGCAGTACTTC. Residues: CASSEAALPGTYEQYF.

This clonotype has a count of ten or more. The chain combines TRBV5-1 with TRBJ1-2; tentatively, D is TRBD1 (5 bases). The germline V gene has CDR1 SGHRS and CDR2 YFSETQ. The CDR3 loop spans 15 amino acids. The ends were cut back, 0 bases at V and 5 bases at J, with 14 bases in the middle. The CDR3 region is CASSLASRANYGYTF. The CDR3 DNA reads TGCGCCAGCAGCTTGGCAAGCAGGGCCAATTATGGCTACACCTTC.

This clonotype appeared a few times. V and J are TRBV6-2 or TRBV6-3 and TRBJ1-6, with D unresolved. Germline CDR1 and CDR2: MNHEY and SVGEGT. Trimming removed 5 bases at V and 0 bases at J, with 14 bases between. The CDR3 contains 17 residues. The CDR3 protein is CASSPRTYSSYNSPLHF. DNA for the CDR3: TGTGCCAGCAGTCCCAGGACTTACAGCTCCTATAATTCACCCCTCCACTTT.

The table lists this clonotype with a few counts. The chain couples TRBV20-1 to TRBJ2-2, with D possibly being TRBD1 (6 bases). Germline CDR1 is DFQATT and CDR2 is SNEGSKA (reference sequence). Trimming took 6 bases from V and 8 from J, leaving 16 bases between them. CDR3 length: 13 amino acids. The CDR3, as DNA: TGCAGTGCGAGCAGGGACACTGGGGGGGAGCTGTTTTTT. This translates into CSASRDTGGELFF.

CDR3 residues: CASSMRTSGNTGELFF. CDR3 DNA sequence: TGTGCCAGTAGTATGAGGACTAGCGGAAACACCGGGGAGCTGTTTTTT. This chain joins TRBV19 and TRBJ2-2, with 10 bases identical to TRBD2. Trimming cost V 3 bases and J 2 bases; bases outside gene matches: 3. Germline V gene lookup returns CDR1 LNHDA and CDR2 SQIVND (reference sequence). CDR3 length equals 16 residues.

This clonotype was seen repeatedly, ten times or more. V gene TRBV5-1 combines with J gene TRBJ2-1, with D possibly being TRBD2 (6 bases). V was trimmed by 2 bases and J by 7 bases, leaving 10 bases between them. The germline gives CDR1 SGHRS, CDR2 YFSETQ. The CDR3 has 13 amino acids. In nucleotides, the CDR3 is TGCGCCAGCAGCTTCGGGAGCGGGAATGAGCAGTTCTTC. Its translation: CASSFGSGNEQFF.

There are many counts of this clonotype. V is TRBV3-1 and J is TRBJ2-7; D ambiguous. The CDR3 spans 12 residues. V lost 5 bases, J lost 7 bases, and 12 bases lay in between. Germline values: CDR1 LGHDT, CDR2 YNNKEL (reference sequence). The CDR3 here is CASSSHDQEQYF. The DNA for the CDR3 is TGTGCCAGCAGCAGCCACGACCAGGAGCAGTACTTC.

There are many counts of this clonotype. The chain combines TRBV12-3 or TRBV12-4 with TRBJ2-5; 7 nucleotides line up with TRBD2. J lost 3 bases, V lost 3 bases, and 7 bases had no gene match. The CDR3 loop spans 15 amino acids. The CDR3 loop reads CASSFSGTDEETQYF. In DNA, the CDR3 is TGTGCCAGCAGTTTCAGCGGGACGGATGAAGAGACCCAGTACTTC.

V gene TRBV24-1 combines with J gene TRBJ2-7; no clear D gene. CDR3 length: 15 amino acids. Trimming took off 3 bases at V and 3 bases at J, with 14 bases between the two ends. Germline assignment: CDR1 KGHDR and CDR2 SFDVKD. CDR3 protein: CATSDAREVGYEQYF. CDR3 coding DNA: TGTGCCACCAGTGATGCCCGTGAGGTCGGCTACGAGCAGTACTTC.

In its sample, this clonotype was seen a few times. The rearrangement uses TRBV5-1 and TRBJ2-7; either TRBD1 or TRBD2 may fit D (5 bases each). The CDR3 consists of 14 residues. CDR1 and CDR2 from the germline V gene are SGHRS and YFSETQ. V gave up 4 bases and J gave up 0 bases, with 11 bases separating them. CDR3 sequence reads: CASSGTESSYEQYF. CDR3 DNA sequence: TGCGCCAGCAGCGGGACGGAGAGCTCCTACGAGCAGTACTTC.

This clonotype has at least ten counts. V usage is TRBV10-3 and J usage is TRBJ1-4; TRBD1 matches 11 bases. The CDR3 contains 14 residues. Germline-derived CDR1 and CDR2 are ENHRY and SYGVKD. V dropped 10 bases and J dropped 6; count of bases not matched to a gene: 7. This CDR3 reads CATDPGQGDEKLFF. The CDR3 nucleotides read TGTGCCACCGATCCGGGACAGGGGGATGAAAAACTGTTTTTT.

The J gene is TRBJ1-2, the V gene TRBV29-1; tentatively, D is TRBD1 (5 bases). In germline, CDR1 is SQVTM, CDR2 ANQGSEA. Trimming took 3 bases from V and 4 from J, leaving 15 bases between them. The CDR3 is 14 residues long. As DNA, the CDR3 is TGCAGCGTTGATTTGGCAGGACAAGCCTATGGCTACACCTTC. This translates into CSVDLAGQAYGYTF.

This clonotype was observed many times. The chain links TRBV12-3 or TRBV12-4 to TRBJ2-4; D is tentatively TRBD1 or TRBD2 (5 bases each). The germline V and J ends were trimmed by 3 bases and 6 bases, with 9 bases remaining between them. The CDR3 spans 13 residues. CDR3 coding DNA: TGTGCCAGCAGTTTGAATGGGGGAAACATTCAGTACTTC. The encoded protein is CASSLNGGNIQYF.

This clonotype was observed a handful of times. V usage is TRBV12-3 or TRBV12-4 and J usage is TRBJ2-7; D is unresolved. The CDR3 is 12 amino acids. Between the trimmed V and J ends, which lost 8 bases and 2 bases, there was a span of 10 bases. This CDR3 is CASASLTYEQYF. The CDR3 nucleotides are TGTGCCAGCGCCTCACTGACCTACGAGCAGTACTTC.

The table lists this clonotype with a few counts. The genes are TRBV30 and TRBJ1-3; D unresolved. V was clipped by 2 bases and J by 8 bases, with 16 bases between them. Looked up from germline, CDR1 is GTSNPN and CDR2 is SVGIG (reference sequence). This CDR3 contains 14 residues. The CDR3 DNA reads as TGTGCCTGGAGTTCCGACCGCCTCGGATACACCATATATTTT. Amino acids: CAWSSDRLGYTIYF.

In its sample, this clonotype was seen many times. J is TRBJ2-1 and V is TRBV15, with 13 bases lining up with TRBD2. The V gene end was trimmed by 5 bases and the J gene end by 6 bases; junction bases not matched to a gene: 4. CDR1 and CDR2 from the germline V gene are LNHNV and YYDKDF (reference sequence). The CDR3 loop spans 15 amino acids. The DNA for the CDR3 is TGTGCCACCAGCCGAGGGACTAGCGGGATCAATGAGCAGTTCTTC. It is translated as CATSRGTSGINEQFF.

In this sample, this clonotype turned up a few times. The V gene is TRBV6-5, the J gene TRBJ1-1; tentatively, D is TRBD1 (5 bases). The germline V gene encodes CDR1 MNHEY and CDR2 SVGAGI. Trimming shortened V by 2 bases and J by 0 bases, and 10 bases separated the two germline ends. The CDR3 spans 15 residues. CDR3 protein: CASSYMGPMNTEAFF. The CDR3 region has the DNA TGTGCCAGCAGTTACATGGGACCGATGAACACTGAAGCTTTCTTT.

This clonotype was detected many times. The V and J genes are TRBV20-1 and TRBJ2-1; D may be TRBD1 or TRBD2 (6 bases each). There are 16 residues in the CDR3. Germline V gene lookup returns CDR1 DFQATT and CDR2 SNEGSKA (reference sequence). The V end was cut by 6 bases, the J end by 5 bases, with 23 bases between. CDR3 region: CSAAGGGQRINNEQFF. CDR3 DNA sequence: TGCAGTGCAGCAGGAGGGGGGCAAAGGATCAACAATGAGCAGTTCTTC.

This clonotype was counted many times. The rearrangement uses TRBV28 and TRBJ1-4; 7 bases are a match to TRBD1. Germline CDR1 MDHEN, CDR2 SYDVKM. The CDR3 length is 14 residues. Unmatched junction bases numbered 10, after V lost 7 bases and J lost 8 bases. The CDR3 DNA reads as TGTGCCAGCACCACAAGGTCAGGGGGGGAAAAACTGTTTTTT. Translated, it gives CASTTRSGGEKLFF.

The CDR3 DNA follows: TGCGCCAGCAGCCAGAGTGATGGGCGGAACACTGAAGCTTTCTTT. Its translation is CASSQSDGRNTEAFF. The chain recombines TRBV4-3 with TRBJ1-1, with no clear D. Germline V gives CDR1 LGHNA, CDR2 YSLEER. CDR3 size: 15 residues. Trimming left V 3 bases short and J 1 base short, with 12 bases between.

This clonotype has only a few counts. The rearrangement joins TRBV9 to TRBJ2-2; 10 bases line up with TRBD2. The CDR3 covers 16 residues. Germline assignment: CDR1 SGDLS and CDR2 YYNGEE. The V segment lost 3 bases and the J segment 1 base; nucleotides outside the gene matches: 3. The CDR3: CASSAGLAMNTGELFF. The CDR3, as DNA: TGTGCCAGCAGCGCGGGACTAGCGATGAACACCGGGGAGCTGTTTTTT.

Only a few counts were recorded for this clonotype. The chain employs TRBV10-1 and TRBJ2-3; the D is unclear. The CDR3 has 11 residues. Germline V CDR1 and CDR2: WNHNN, SYGVQD (reference sequence). Trimming took off 3 bases at V and 8 bases at J, with 6 bases between the two ends. The CDR3 here is CASSDTGTQYF. CDR3 DNA sequence: TGCGCCAGCAGTGATACGGGTACGCAGTATTTT.

The genes are TRBV7-9 and TRBJ2-1; D perhaps matches TRBD2 (6 bases). CDR1 is SEHNR and CDR2 is FQNEAQ in the germline V gene (reference sequence). V lost 5 bases to trimming and J lost 4 bases, with 15 bases between them. The CDR3 consists of 15 residues. In nucleotides, the CDR3 is TGTGCCAGCAGCACGGGATCGGGGGAATACAATGAGCAGTTCTTC. It specifies CASSTGSGEYNEQFF.

CDR3 sequence: CASSSRDRTDTQYF. The CDR3, as DNA: TGTGCCAGCAGCTCCCGGGACAGGACAGATACGCAGTATTTT. The V call is TRBV7-9, the J call TRBJ2-3; 8 bases match TRBD1. The germline V gene encodes CDR1 SEHNR and CDR2 FQNEAQ (reference sequence). CDR3 length equals 14 residues. V trimming: 4 bases; J trimming: 3 bases; junction bases outside the gene matches: 3.

This clonotype was found many times. V usage is TRBV20-1 and J usage is TRBJ2-3; unclear D gene. The germline CDR1 and CDR2 sequences are DFQATT and SNEGSKA (reference sequence). The length of the CDR3 is 16 residues. The V and J ends lost 0 bases and 4 bases respectively, with 17 bases between them. The CDR3 bases are TGCAGTGCTAGAGATTCTGGCAGTGCCCTAGCAGATACGCAGTATTTT. Protein product: CSARDSGSALADTQYF.

This clonotype was counted only a few times. The chain is built from TRBV20-1 and TRBJ2-5, with TRBD2 identical over 11 bases. CDR3 size: 14 residues. The germline V gene has CDR1 DFQATT and CDR2 SNEGSKA (reference sequence). Written as DNA, the CDR3 is TGCAGCTCTGGCCTAGCGGGGGGCAAAGAGACCCAGTACTTC. Translation: CSSGLAGGKETQYF.